This is a list of T cell receptor beta chains from one sample in a study of T cells in Graves' hyperthyroidism and ophthalmopathy. TCRdb independently ran MiXCR on the multiplex PCR reads; one entry per CDR3 protein. Among 300,000 or so distinct CDR3 sequences listed, approximately 16% were seen once. The sequencing sample was made of blood. The receptor source for this set is a man aged 25 to 40 with Graves' hyperthyroidism. Both conserved end residues are part of each CDR3. A D gene is named only where the DNA matches it firmly. Size is omitted from some rows. Given values are once, few, many or a class for expanded clones.

abundance	v_gene	j_gene	d_gene	CDR3aa	CDR3nt
.	TRBV5-1	TRBJ1-3	TRBD1	CASSSGQGDGNTIYF	TGCGCCAGCAGCTCGGGACAGGGAGACGGAAACACCATATATTTT
many	TRBV30	TRBJ2-7	.	CAWSVVTSGFEQYF	TGTGCCTGGAGTGTCGTGACTTCGGGCTTCGAGCAGTACTTC
.	TRBV20-1	TRBJ1-6	.	CSTFPTGSYNSPLHF	TGCAGTACTTTTCCAACTGGGTCCTATAATTCACCCCTCCACTTT
few	TRBV6-2/TRBV6-3	TRBJ2-1	.	CASAEWDEQFF	TGTGCCAGCGCTGAATGGGATGAGCAGTTCTTC
many	TRBV12-3/TRBV12-4	TRBJ2-7	.	CASSLEGGSEQYF	TGTGCCAGCAGTTTAGAAGGGGGGTCCGAGCAGTACTTC
many	TRBV10-1	TRBJ2-7	TRBD1	CASSAWTGKREQYF	TGCGCCAGCAGTGCTTGGACAGGAAAACGTGAGCAGTACTTC
many	TRBV29-1	TRBJ1-1	.	CSGTWGTEAFF	TGCAGCGGGACCTGGGGCACTGAAGCTTTCTTT
few	TRBV25-1	TRBJ2-3	TRBD2	CASSEHASGSTDTQYF	TGTGCCAGCAGTGAACATGCTAGCGGGAGCACAGATACGCAGTATTTT
many	TRBV18	TRBJ2-3	TRBD2	CASSLRSGSGTDTQYF	TGTGCCAGCTCCCTCCGTAGCGGGAGCGGGACAGATACGCAGTATTTT
.	TRBV5-1	TRBJ2-7	TRBD2	CASSAKPGLAASYEQYF	TGTGCCAGCAGCGCAAAACCGGGACTAGCGGCCTCCTACGAGCAGTACTTC
many	TRBV15	TRBJ2-1	.	CATSYARGDQANNEQFF	TGTGCCACCAGTTACGCGAGGGGAGACCAAGCCAACAATGAGCAGTTCTTC
many	TRBV3-1	TRBJ1-2	TRBD1	CASSLGTGNNYGYTF	TGTGCCAGCAGCCTCGGGACAGGGAATAACTATGGCTACACCTTC
.	TRBV4-1	TRBJ2-1	TRBD2	CASSQESGGSSYNEQFF	TGCGCCAGCAGCCAAGAGAGTGGCGGGAGCTCCTACAATGAGCAGTTCTTC
.	TRBV10-3	TRBJ2-5	TRBD2	CAIRATSGLQETQYF	TGTGCCATCAGAGCGACTAGCGGGCTCCAAGAGACCCAGTACTTC
.	TRBV5-1	TRBJ1-1	.	CASNLATGNTEAFF	TGCGCCAGCAACCTTGCGACGGGGAACACTGAAGCTTTCTTT
few	TRBV29-1	TRBJ1-1	.	CSVSDSRLDTEAFF	TGCAGCGTTTCGGACAGCCGACTTGACACTGAAGCTTTCTTT
few	TRBV7-9	TRBJ2-6	.	CASSPVRSSGANVLTF	TGTGCCAGCAGCCCGGTCAGGAGCTCTGGGGCCAACGTCCTGACTTTC
.	TRBV27	TRBJ2-7	TRBD2	CATALARTYEQYF	TGTGCCACCGCACTAGCGAGGACCTACGAGCAGTACTTC
many	TRBV5-1	TRBJ2-4	TRBD1	CASSSNRGNIQYF	TGCGCCAGCAGCTCCAACAGGGGAAACATTCAGTACTTC
few	TRBV28	TRBJ1-5	.	CASRERFYSNQPQHF	TGTGCCAGCAGAGAGCGTTTTTATAGCAATCAGCCCCAGCATTTT
once	TRBV20-1	TRBJ2-1	.	CSVEGSWGNEQFF	TGCAGCGTTGAGGGGAGTTGGGGCAATGAGCAGTTCTTC
many	TRBV2	TRBJ2-2	.	CASIIVQGTGELFF	TGTGCCAGCATCATCGTTCAGGGCACCGGGGAGCTGTTTTTT
many	TRBV18	TRBJ1-3	.	CASSPSGNTIYF	TGTGCCAGCTCACCCTCTGGAAACACCATATATTTT
few	TRBV7-9	TRBJ2-1	TRBD2	CASRAGLAGASEQFF	TGTGCCAGCAGAGCAGGACTAGCGGGAGCGAGTGAGCAGTTCTTC
many	TRBV28	TRBJ2-5	.	CASSFRVGKPLGDEDETQYF	TGTGCCAGCAGTTTCCGAGTCGGGAAGCCGCTAGGGGACGAAGACGAGACCCAGTACTTC
.	TRBV19	TRBJ2-1	.	CASRPELTGGYNEQFF	TGTGCCAGTAGGCCCGAGTTGACAGGCGGTTACAATGAGCAGTTCTTC
few	TRBV18	TRBJ2-2	.	CASSTAQNTGELFF	TGTGCCAGCTCTACGGCTCAGAACACCGGGGAGCTGTTTTTT
many	TRBV28	TRBJ2-7	.	CASNGGFQQYF	TGTGCCAGCAACGGGGGTTTCCAGCAGTACTTC
few	TRBV18	TRBJ2-7	TRBD1	CASRDRSYEQYF	TGTGCCAGTCGGGACAGATCCTACGAGCAGTACTTC
.	TRBV3-1	TRBJ2-7	.	CASSLFGGAGYEQYF	TGTGCCAGCAGCCTATTCGGGGGCGCTGGATACGAGCAGTACTTC
many	TRBV3-1	TRBJ2-4	.	CASSPDWLKAKNIQYF	TGTGCCAGCAGCCCCGACTGGCTCAAAGCCAAAAACATTCAGTACTTC
.	TRBV29-1	TRBJ2-2	.	CSAGGTGELFF	TGCAGCGCTGGGGGTACCGGGGAGCTGTTTTTT
few	TRBV6-1	TRBJ2-5	.	CASSRRREYQETQYF	TGTGCCAGCAGCCGCAGGAGGGAGTACCAAGAGACCCAGTACTTC
few	TRBV6-1	TRBJ2-1	.	CASAREINYNEQFF	TGTGCCAGCGCCCGGGAAATTAACTACAATGAGCAGTTCTTC
.	TRBV15	TRBJ1-2	.	CATSRDHVGGYTF	TGTGCCACCAGCAGAGATCATGTCGGGGGCTACACCTTC
few	TRBV5-5	TRBJ1-6	.	CASSVDLSLHF	TGTGCCAGCAGCGTTGATTTATCCCTCCACTTT
few	TRBV4-1	TRBJ1-1	.	CASSQSHSAPNTEAFF	TGCGCCAGCAGCCAAAGTCACAGCGCCCCGAACACTGAAGCTTTCTTT
many	TRBV30	TRBJ2-7	.	CAWSGGGYEQYF	TGTGCCTGGAGTGGAGGAGGATACGAGCAGTACTTC
many	TRBV12-3/TRBV12-4	TRBJ2-7	TRBD2	CASSQGTSGRDYEQYF	TGTGCCAGCAGTCAGGGGACTAGCGGGAGAGACTACGAGCAGTACTTC
.	TRBV12-3/TRBV12-4	TRBJ1-5	TRBD1	CASTIRTGGWRSNQPQHF	TGTGCCAGCACCATCAGGACAGGGGGTTGGCGGAGCAATCAGCCCCAGCATTTT
few	TRBV5-1	TRBJ1-2	.	CASSLDDYGYTF	TGCGCCAGCAGCTTGGACGACTATGGCTACACCTTC
.	TRBV30	TRBJ2-7	.	CAWSVGRLYEQYF	TGTGCCTGGAGTGTGGGACGGCTCTACGAGCAGTACTTC
many	TRBV12-3/TRBV12-4	TRBJ2-7	.	CASSLRGVTYEQYF	TGTGCCAGCAGTTTAAGAGGGGTTACCTACGAGCAGTACTTC